The entry below gives a single TCR beta chain sequence along with its context. Its antigen is undetermined. Treatment given: roughly 10-day PBMC culture with coronavirus spike peptide pools or control peptides (ViraFEST assay). Cultures of PBMCs, about 2 million per well, were set up with approximately 9.6 IU/ml IL-2 and roughly 9.5 ug/ml peptide pools. CDR1 is DFQATT and CDR2 is SNEGSKA in the germline V gene (reference sequence). Trimming stripped 2 bases from V and 2 bases from J, with 7 bases between. The CDR3 extends over 12 amino acids. The Oncomine TCR Beta short-read assay sequenced DNA from cultured CD4+ T cells. Using its own MiXCR run on the PCR reads, TCRdb lists one record per CDR3 protein. The sample has about 20,000 distinct CDR3 sequences; 38% are singletons. These data originate in a study of vaccination and CD4 T cells after COVID-19. Study-level background: The authors used overlapping spike peptides from SARS-CoV-2, HCoV-NL63, HCoV-OC43 and HCoV-229E to stimulate cells. The study's findings and limits: The researchers studied relatively few convalescent patients and omitted early post-infection timepoints.

The starting material was CD4+ T cells from blood, cultured in vitro, obtained before SARS-CoV-2 vaccination. The sequence was collected from a human donor who received a COVID-19 vaccine. V and J are TRBV20-1 and TRBJ2-7, with D hard to call. The CDR3 coding sequence is TGCAGTGCTAGACGCAGAGCCTACGAGCAGTACTTC. This encodes CSARRRAYEQYF.